This TCR beta chain was retrieved from a study of long-term antiretroviral therapy in people with HIV. Survey-level resolution applied to immunoSEQ assay v3.0. Some clones are missing from TCRdb's copy, which holds only in-frame ones; the method was immunoSEQ multiplex PCR. Here the sample spans about 17,000 clones, approximately 93% being singletons. CDR3 length: 16 residues. The V segment lost 5 bases and the J segment 6 bases; nucleotides outside the gene matches: 13. The germline V gene encodes CDR1 SEHNR and CDR2 FQNEAQ (reference sequence). All participants with HIV were treated in the United States.

Material: unsorted PBMCs, obtained 0.6 years after starting antiretroviral therapy. The TCR originated in a woman between 40 and 50 years old with HIV. V gene TRBV7-9 combines with J gene TRBJ2-7, with 10 bases matching TRBD1. This chain's CDR3 is CASSAKPGTGVPEQYF. The DNA of the CDR3 is TGTGCCAGCAGCGCTAAACCCGGGACAGGGGTGCCCGAGCAGTACTTC.